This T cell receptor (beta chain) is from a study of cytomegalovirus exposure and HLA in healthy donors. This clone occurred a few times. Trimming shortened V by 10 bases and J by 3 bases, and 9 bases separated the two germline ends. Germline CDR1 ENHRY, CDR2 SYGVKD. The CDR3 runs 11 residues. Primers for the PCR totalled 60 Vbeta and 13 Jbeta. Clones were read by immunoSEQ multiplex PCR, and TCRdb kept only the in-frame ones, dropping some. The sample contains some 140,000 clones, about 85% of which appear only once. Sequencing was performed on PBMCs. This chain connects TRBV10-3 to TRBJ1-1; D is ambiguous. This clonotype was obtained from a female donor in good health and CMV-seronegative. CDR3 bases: TGTGCCACATGGACTTACACTGAAGCTTTCTTT. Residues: CATWTYTEAFF.